This T cell receptor beta chain emerged from a study of T cells in localized non-small cell lung cancer (dated by TCRdb to 2020 to 2022). As for the study more broadly: Comparing tumors with uninvolved tumor-adjacent lungs, the study looked at the T cell repertoires of roughly 250 patients with early-stage NSCLC. The cohort consisted of 236 treatment-naive NSCLC patients whose localized lung tumors had been resected. NSCLC patients had a mean age of approximately 66 years, and about 140 were male and about a hundred female. Points the paper makes about the study in general: Higher T cell density in blood was associated with longer overall survival, whereas higher clonality in adjacent lung was associated with shorter survival. The highest T cell clonality was observed in uninvolved tumor-adjacent lung, where clonality exceeded that of tumor, suggesting that antigenic responses were more focused in uninvolved tumor-adjacent lung. Since the design was exploratory, TCR variables were selected using unadjusted p-values with no false-discovery rate correction. Because multi-region tumor sequencing was not performed, intratumor heterogeneity could not be ruled out. Of the top 100 tumor clones, a median of approximately 60 were detected in paired uninvolved adjacent lung; under 35 were also among that lung's top 100.

At diagnosis, peripheral blood, uninvolved tumor-adjacent lung and tumor were collected and stored as a combination of fresh-frozen and FFPE material. The immunoSEQ Assay was used to sequence TCR beta CDR3 regions from DNA. Concerning the study's data processing: To compute T cell density, TCR beta template counts were normalized to usable DNA, which was estimated by amplifying housekeeping genes. The preseqR package was used to estimate richness by extrapolating to 400,000 templates for PBMC samples and to 120,000 templates for tissue samples. Clonality was defined by subtracting Pielou's evenness from one. To identify tissue-enriched TCRs, differential abundance testing was run on productive amino-acid clonotypes with a minimum total count of 5 and an alpha of 0.1. The Jaccard Index and the Morisita Overlap Index were used to measure repertoire overlap between compartments. GLIPH clustered TCR beta CDR3s with public tetramer-defined viral CDR3s; viral motifs required at least three viral sequences plus V-gene enrichment. What TCRdb holds here is the immuneACCESS table cut down to in-frame rearrangements. Part of the clones is not present; checked against another copy, under half of the missing clones reflect an unresolved V gene, and the others are unexplained. The V and J calls and clone size come from that table; D and trimming were worked out from the DNA. The sample has 2,500 or so clones on record, roughly 25% of them singletons. The ten largest clonotypes hold 4.5% to 6% of the sample.

This clone has more than one count but fewer than ten. Its antigen remains undetermined. Qualities for individual bases were not recorded, and no much larger clone is one base off. The CDR3, cysteine through phenylalanine, is 17 amino acids long. The entry retains the CDR3 DNA only, 51 bases that are in frame from base 1. In the germline V gene (reference sequence), CDR1 corresponds to MNHEY and CDR2 to SMNVEV. Here V drops 5 bases and J drops 1 base, and the junction holds 14 bases not matched to any gene. This TCR came from a woman aged 40 to 75 with stage I lung adenocarcinoma. Sequences were derived from lung tumor tissue, sampled before any cancer treatment. The rearranged chain carries TRBV27 and TRBJ2-7; 7 junctional bases match TRBD2. At the DNA level, the sequence is TGTGCCAGCAGTCCCAAGGGGTGGGGCGGGAGTTCCTACGAGCAGTACTTC. Protein translation: CASSPKGWGGSSYEQYF.